These 11 T cell receptor beta chains came from one sample sequenced in a study of regulatory T cells in long-lasting Graves disease. As for time point: newly diagnosed GD, antithyroid drugs for less than 3 months. From RNA extracted from PBMCs, the TCR library was made. Library construction for TCR beta used iRepertoire HTBI primers and Arm-PCR of CDR3 regions. TCRdb itself ran the multiplex PCR reads through MiXCR, one entry per CDR3 protein. The sample carries around 250,000 distinct CDR3 sequences, around 16% recorded once. The source was peripheral blood mononuclear cells (PBMCs), collected at new diagnosis, from a patient treated with antithyroid drugs. The source of these receptors is a female donor with Graves disease.

This clonotype was observed at least ten times. The gene calls are TRBV7-2 and TRBJ1-5, with a possible D match to TRBD1 (5 bases). There are 11 residues in the CDR3. CDR1 SGHTA and CDR2 FQGNSA come from the germline V gene. V was shortened by 3 bases and J by 9 bases, with 6 bases between the two germline ends. CDR3 nucleotides: TGTGCCAGCAGCTTTGGGGGGCCCCAGCATTTT. Its translation: CASSFGGPQHF.

This clonotype was observed a few times. This sequence joins TRBV9 and TRBJ2-3, with D unclear. The CDR3 length is 14 residues. Germline CDR1 is SGDLS and CDR2 is YYNGEE. Trimming removed 4 bases from V and 3 bases from J, with 12 bases in between. The CDR3 reads CASSSEWGTDTQYF. The DNA for the CDR3 is TGTGCCAGCAGCTCAGAGTGGGGTACAGATACGCAGTATTTT.

This clonotype has at least ten counts. The chain is built from TRBV18 and TRBJ2-1; unclear D gene. The germline V gene has CDR1 KGHSH and CDR2 LQKENI. There are 14 residues in the CDR3. The V end was cut by 2 bases, the J end by 7 bases, with 12 bases between. This CDR3 is CASSPNPNGNEQFF. The CDR3 DNA reads TGTGCCAGCTCACCAAACCCAAATGGAAATGAGCAGTTCTTC.

To note about this clonotype: A read error is possible here, since a much larger clone lies one base away. The chain couples TRBV7-2 to TRBJ1-6; D possibly corresponds to TRBD1 (5 bases). V was clipped by 3 bases and J by 8 bases, with 26 bases between them. Germline V CDR1 and CDR2: SGHTA, FQGNSA. This CDR3 region has 19 residues. The CDR3 loop reads CASSFLPRRDHLLDSPLHF. For the CDR3, the DNA is TGTGCCAGCAGCTTTTTGCCCCGCCGGGACCACCTCTTGGATTCACCCCTCCACTTT.

This clonotype occurred many times. This chain uses TRBV6-5 with TRBJ1-5, with D perhaps matching TRBD1 (5 bases). Germline V CDR1 and CDR2: MNHEY, SVGAGI. V lost 4 bases to trimming and J lost 6 bases, with 10 bases between them. The CDR3 sequence is 13 residues long. The CDR3 sequence is CASSFREGQPQHF. CDR3 bases: TGTGCCAGCAGTTTCAGGGAGGGTCAGCCCCAGCATTTT.

On this clonotype: One end of the junction does not line up with germline, which may come from a read error. CDR3 bases: TGCGCCAGCAGCTTGGTACGGGGGAATGATCAGTTCTTC. Translation gives CASSLVRGNDQFF. This chain links TRBV5-1 with TRBJ2-5, with TRBD2 as a possible D gene (6 bases). Matching the DNA end better, TRBJ2-1 makes the J call doubtful. Per the germline V gene, CDR1 is SGHRS and CDR2 is YFSETQ. This CDR3 contains 13 residues.

The gene calls are TRBV5-8 and TRBJ2-7, with unresolved D. From germline, CDR1 is SGHTS and CDR2 YDEGEE. CDR3 length equals 14 residues. Trimming stripped 2 bases from V and 1 base from J, with 10 bases between. The CDR3 loop is CASSLNDGSYEQYF. In DNA, the CDR3 is TGTGCCAGCAGCTTAAACGATGGGTCCTACGAGCAGTACTTC. Supplemented by reference TRBV5-8 and TRBJ2-7, the full variable domain reads EAGVTQSPTHLIKTRGQQATLRCSPISGHTSVYWYQQALGLGLQFLLWYDEGEERNRGNFPPRFSGRQFPNYSSELNVNALELEDSALYLCASSLNDGSYEQYFGPGTRLTVT.

This clonotype was counted a few times. A read error may be the cause here, since a much bigger clone is one base away. The chain links TRBV30 to TRBJ2-1; D is uncertain. The CDR3 consists of 10 residues. Germline V gives CDR1 GTSNPN, CDR2 SVGIG (reference sequence). The CDR3 DNA reads TGTGTCTGGTCTTACAATGAGCAGTTCTTC. Translated, it gives CVWSYNEQFF.

This clonotype was seen at least ten times. The gene calls are TRBV9 and TRBJ1-1; no clear D. The V end was cut by 7 bases, the J end by 4 bases, with 8 bases between. The CDR3 is 11 residues long. The V gene's germline CDR1 is SGDLS and CDR2 YYNGEE. The CDR3 region has the DNA TGTGCCAGCGGAGACGGCACTGAAGCTTTCTTT. It encodes CASGDGTEAFF.

This clonotype was observed a handful of times. This chain uses TRBV11-3 with TRBJ1-4; TRBD1 is a possible D gene (6 bases). V lost 4 bases, J lost 8 bases, and 14 bases lay in between. The CDR3 is made up of 14 amino acids. Per germline, CDR1 SGHNT and CDR2 YENEEA. The CDR3 loop is CASSSVQGGEKLFF. The CDR3 region has the DNA TGTGCCAGCAGCTCGGTACAGGGAGGCGAAAAACTGTTTTTT.

This clonotype has ten or more counts. Compared with germline, one end of the junction differs, possibly owing to a read error. CDR3 DNA sequence: TGCAATGCTAGCCACCGACTAGCGGGAGCGGATACGCAGTATTTT. Translating it yields CNASHRLAGADTQYF. The gene calls are TRBV20-1 and TRBJ2-3; TRBD2 matches 12 bases. This CDR3 has 15 residues. CDR1 and CDR2 from the germline V gene are DFQATT and SNEGSKA (reference sequence).